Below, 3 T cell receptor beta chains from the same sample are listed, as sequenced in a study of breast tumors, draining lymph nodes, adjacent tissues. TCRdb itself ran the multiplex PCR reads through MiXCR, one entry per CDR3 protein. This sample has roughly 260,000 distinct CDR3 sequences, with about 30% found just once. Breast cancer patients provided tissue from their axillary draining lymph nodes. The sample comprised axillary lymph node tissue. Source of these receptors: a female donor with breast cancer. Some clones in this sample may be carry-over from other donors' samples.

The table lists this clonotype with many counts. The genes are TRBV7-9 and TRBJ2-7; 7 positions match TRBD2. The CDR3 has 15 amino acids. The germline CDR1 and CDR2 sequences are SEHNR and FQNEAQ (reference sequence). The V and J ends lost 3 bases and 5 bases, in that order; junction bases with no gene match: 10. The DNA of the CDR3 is TGTGCCAGCAGCTTTTTGGGAGCGGGATCCCACGAGCAGTACTTC. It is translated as CASSFLGAGSHEQYF.

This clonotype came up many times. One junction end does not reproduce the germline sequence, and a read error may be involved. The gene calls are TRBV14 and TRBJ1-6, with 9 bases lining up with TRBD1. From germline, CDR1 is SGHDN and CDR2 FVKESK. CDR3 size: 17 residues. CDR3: CASSQGVPGQGISPLHF. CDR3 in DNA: TGTGCCAGCAGTCAAGGAGTCCCGGGACAGGGTATATCACCCCTCCACTTT. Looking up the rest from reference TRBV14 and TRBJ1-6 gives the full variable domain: EAGVTQFPSHSVIEKGQTVTLRCDPISGHDNLYWYRRVMGKEIKFLLHFVKESKQDESGMPNNRFLAERTGGTYSTLKVQPAELEDSGVYFCASSQGVPGQGISPLHFGNGTRLTVT.

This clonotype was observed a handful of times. CDR3 coding DNA: TGTGCCAGCAGCCAACGGGGACAGGGAGCCCTACAAGAGACCCAGTACTTC. The encoded protein is CASSQRGQGALQETQYF. V gene TRBV5-4 combines with J gene TRBJ2-5; 9 nucleotides align to TRBD1. Unmatched junction bases numbered 12, after V lost 4 bases and J lost 2 bases. Looked up from germline, CDR1 is SGHNT and CDR2 is YYREEE (reference sequence). The CDR3 totals 17 residues. Variable domain in full (rest from reference TRBV5-4 and TRBJ2-5): ETGVTQSPTHLIKTRGQQVTLRCSSQSGHNTVSWYQQALGQGPQFIFQYYREEENGRGNFPPRFSGLQFPNYSSELNVNALELDDSALYLCASSQRGQGALQETQYFGPGTRLLVL.